These 11 T cell receptor beta chains were sequenced from one sample in a study of CD8 T cells in Susac syndrome. Random hexamers were used to reverse transcribe the RNA input (about 0.5 to 1 ug). TCRdb re-derived calls from the immunoSEQ multiplex PCR reads in MiXCR, one entry per CDR3 protein. The profile shows about 200,000 distinct CDR3 sequences, about 95% of them singletons. Sequencing was done on a sample of CD4+ T cells from PBMCs. These receptors were taken from a human donor with multiple sclerosis.

The rearrangement joins TRBV11-2 to TRBJ1-4; D is undetermined. The germline V and J ends were trimmed by 8 bases and 6 bases, with 7 bases remaining between them. This CDR3 has 11 residues. The V gene's germline CDR1 is SGHAT and CDR2 FQNNGV. The CDR3 nucleotides read TGTGCCAGCCGTAGCTATGAAAAACTGTTTTTT. Protein sequence: CASRSYEKLFF.

V usage is TRBV30 and J usage is TRBJ1-2, with TRBD1 matching 9 bases. The CDR3 covers 12 residues. Looked up from germline, CDR1 is GTSNPN and CDR2 is SVGIG (reference sequence). The J segment lost 7 bases and the V segment lost 3 bases, leaving 3 bases of the junction unmatched. In nucleotides, the CDR3 is TGTGCCTGGAGCGGGACAGGGAGTGGCTACACCTTC. This encodes CAWSGTGSGYTF.

The gene calls are TRBV7-2 and TRBJ2-1, with 7 bases lining up with TRBD2. With 2 bases clipped from V and 9 bases from J, the junction kept 13 bases outside the gene matches. This CDR3 has 16 residues. Germline assignment: CDR1 SGHTA and CDR2 FQGNSA. The CDR3 nucleotides are TGTGCCAGCAGCTTAAGTCGAAGACTAGCCGACAGTGAGCAGTTCTTC. This gives the protein CASSLSRRLADSEQFF.

The chain joins TRBV3-1 to TRBJ2-5; maybe TRBD2 (5 bases). The CDR3 spans 13 residues. Trimming removed 3 bases from V and 5 bases from J, with 10 bases in between. Germline assignment: CDR1 LGHDT and CDR2 YNNKEL (reference sequence). CDR3 amino acids: CASSHRGPETQYF. CDR3 coding DNA: TGTGCCAGCAGCCACCGCGGGCCGGAGACCCAGTACTTC.

This clonotype was detected only a few times. The chain employs TRBV5-4 and TRBJ2-7; perhaps D is TRBD1 or TRBD2 (6 bases each). Trimming removed 1 base at V and 2 bases at J, with 10 bases between. Germline assignment: CDR1 SGHNT and CDR2 YYREEE (reference sequence). This CDR3 is built from 14 residues. CDR3 nucleotides: TGTGCCAGCAGCTTGCAAGGGGGGACCTACGAGCAGTACTTC. This codes for CASSLQGGTYEQYF.

In this sample, this clonotype turned up a few times. The genes are TRBV20-1 and TRBJ2-5; D possibly corresponds to TRBD1 (6 bases). The CDR3 is 11 amino acids. In germline, CDR1 is DFQATT, CDR2 SNEGSKA (reference sequence). The V end lost 6 bases, the J end lost 2 bases, and 7 bases lay between the germline ends. As DNA, the CDR3 is TGCAGTGCCGGACAGCAAGAGACCCAGTACTTC. Its protein product is CSAGQQETQYF.

The CDR3 coding sequence is TGTGCCAGCAGCCAAGGTCTCATGAACACTGAAGCTTTCTTT. Encoded protein: CASSQGLMNTEAFF. J is TRBJ1-1 and V is TRBV3-1, with D uncertain. There are 14 residues in the CDR3. V lost 1 base and J 0 bases, leaving 6 bases between the germline ends. CDR1 and CDR2 from the germline V gene are LGHDT and YNNKEL (reference sequence).

This sequence joins TRBV30 and TRBJ2-2; unclear D gene. This CDR3 has 14 amino acids. Deletions cut 1 base from V and 7 bases from J, with 13 bases between. CDR1 and CDR2 from the germline V gene are GTSNPN and SVGIG (reference sequence). The CDR3 loop is CAWSEGMTRGELFF. DNA of the CDR3: TGTGCCTGGAGTGAGGGCATGACCCGCGGGGAGCTGTTTTTT.

The rearrangement joins TRBV11-2 to TRBJ2-5; D perhaps matches TRBD1 (6 bases). CDR1 SGHAT and CDR2 FQNNGV come from the germline V gene. Trimming removed 4 bases at V and 2 bases at J, with 11 bases between. The CDR3 has 14 residues. As DNA, the CDR3 is TGTGCCAGCAGCTCACTAGGGGGTCAAGAGACCCAGTACTTC. Amino acids: CASSSLGGQETQYF.

This clonotype was observed a single time. The V call is TRBV7-6, the J call TRBJ2-5, with 14 bases identical to TRBD2. Trimming took 5 bases from V and 5 from J; bases not matched to a gene: 7. Per germline, CDR1 SGHVS and CDR2 FNYEAQ. This CDR3 contains 16 residues. Here the CDR3 reads CASSPGTSGGVETQYF. The CDR3 nucleotides read TGTGCCAGCAGCCCGGGGACTAGCGGGGGTGTGGAGACCCAGTACTTC. The full variable domain, in which reference TRBV7-6 and TRBJ2-5 provide the parts outside the CDR3, is GAGVSQSPRYKVTKRGQDVALRCDPISGHVSLYWYRQALGQGPEFLTYFNYEAQQDKSGLPNDRFSAERPEGSISTLTIQRTEQRDSAMYRCASSPGTSGGVETQYFGPGTRLLVL.

The V call is TRBV12-3 or TRBV12-4, the J call TRBJ1-5; D not resolved. V lost 6 bases, J lost 6 bases, and 12 bases lay in between. The CDR3 length is 13 residues. CDR3 coding DNA: TGTGCCAGCAGCCCAGAATCGGGTCAGCCCCAGCATTTT. It is translated as CASSPESGQPQHF.